The following is a T cell receptor (beta chain) sequence with its context. This may stem from a read error, because a much larger clone lies one nucleotide away. TCRdb fed the RACE reads into MiXCR, producing one record per CDR3 protein. Among 65,000 to 95,000 distinct CDR3 sequences, about an eighth were seen once, and the ten largest hold 3.5%. The CDR3 totals 11 residues. CDR1 is SQVTM, CDR2 ANQGSEA, per germline. Sample time point: patch test 1, 2 weeks after DPC sensitization. Indicated treatment: therapeutic diphenylcyclopropenone sensitization with weekly scalp DPC. The sample originates from a study of human T cells and chemical hapten exposure. Study details: Among samples, TCR yields varied mainly because of small differences in pooled library volume.

This TCR derives from a woman aged 60 to 75 with alopecia areata. Some clones in this sample may be carry-over from other donors' samples. The V and J genes are TRBV29-1 and TRBJ2-7; TRBD2 is a possible D gene (5 bases). Sequencing was performed on whole blood, taken in connection with sensitization to the hapten diphenylcyclopropenone (DPC). DNA for the CDR3: TGCAGCGTGGGAGAGCAATACGAGCAGAACTTC. This sequence encodes CSVGEQYEQNF.